This TCR beta chain was profiled in a study of blood T cell repertoires in COVID-19. Study-wide background: Nucleic acid was either cDNA or gDNA, and it came from T cells, B-cell-depleted T cells, or PBMCs.

In the authors' workflow: Scientists estimated how many nucleated cells there were by amplifying reference gene primers. Repertoires were generated with immunoSEQ multiplex PCR, while TCRdb's copy carries only in-frame clones and drops some. Clonal size and the V and J genes are those of that table, whereas D and trimming came from the DNA. The table has approximately 90,000 clones, approximately 88% seen once. The CDR3 contains 15 residues. Germline V gives CDR1 MNHNS, CDR2 SASEGT. V was pared by 1 base and J by 6 bases, with 13 bases between. This receptor was taken from an elderly woman with active or convalescent COVID-19. Sequencing was performed on peripheral blood. This chain links TRBV6-1 with TRBJ2-1; D is possibly TRBD2 (6 bases). The CDR3 DNA reads as TGTGCCAGCAGTGAAGGGCAGGGAGCGGGCAATGAGCAGTTCTTC. The encoded protein is CASSEGQGAGNEQFF.